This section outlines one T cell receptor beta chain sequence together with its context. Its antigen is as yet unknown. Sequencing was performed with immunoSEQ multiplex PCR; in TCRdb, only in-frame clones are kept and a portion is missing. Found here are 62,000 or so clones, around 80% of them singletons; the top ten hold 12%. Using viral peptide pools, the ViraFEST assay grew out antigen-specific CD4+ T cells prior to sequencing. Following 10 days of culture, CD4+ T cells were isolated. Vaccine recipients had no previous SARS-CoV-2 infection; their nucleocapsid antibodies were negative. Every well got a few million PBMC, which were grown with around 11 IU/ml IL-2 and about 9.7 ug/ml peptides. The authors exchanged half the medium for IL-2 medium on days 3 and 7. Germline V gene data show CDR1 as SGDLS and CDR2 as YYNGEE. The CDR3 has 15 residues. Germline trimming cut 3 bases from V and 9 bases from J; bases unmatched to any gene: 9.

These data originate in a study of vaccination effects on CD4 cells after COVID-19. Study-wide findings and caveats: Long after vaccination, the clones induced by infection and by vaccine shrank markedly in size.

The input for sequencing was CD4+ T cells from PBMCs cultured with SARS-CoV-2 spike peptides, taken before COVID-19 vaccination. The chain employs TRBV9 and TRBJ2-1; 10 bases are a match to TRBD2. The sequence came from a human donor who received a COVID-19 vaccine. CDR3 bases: TGTGCCAGCAGCGATACTAGCGGGGTGGTTAGTGAGCAGTTCTTC. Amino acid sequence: CASSDTSGVVSEQFF.